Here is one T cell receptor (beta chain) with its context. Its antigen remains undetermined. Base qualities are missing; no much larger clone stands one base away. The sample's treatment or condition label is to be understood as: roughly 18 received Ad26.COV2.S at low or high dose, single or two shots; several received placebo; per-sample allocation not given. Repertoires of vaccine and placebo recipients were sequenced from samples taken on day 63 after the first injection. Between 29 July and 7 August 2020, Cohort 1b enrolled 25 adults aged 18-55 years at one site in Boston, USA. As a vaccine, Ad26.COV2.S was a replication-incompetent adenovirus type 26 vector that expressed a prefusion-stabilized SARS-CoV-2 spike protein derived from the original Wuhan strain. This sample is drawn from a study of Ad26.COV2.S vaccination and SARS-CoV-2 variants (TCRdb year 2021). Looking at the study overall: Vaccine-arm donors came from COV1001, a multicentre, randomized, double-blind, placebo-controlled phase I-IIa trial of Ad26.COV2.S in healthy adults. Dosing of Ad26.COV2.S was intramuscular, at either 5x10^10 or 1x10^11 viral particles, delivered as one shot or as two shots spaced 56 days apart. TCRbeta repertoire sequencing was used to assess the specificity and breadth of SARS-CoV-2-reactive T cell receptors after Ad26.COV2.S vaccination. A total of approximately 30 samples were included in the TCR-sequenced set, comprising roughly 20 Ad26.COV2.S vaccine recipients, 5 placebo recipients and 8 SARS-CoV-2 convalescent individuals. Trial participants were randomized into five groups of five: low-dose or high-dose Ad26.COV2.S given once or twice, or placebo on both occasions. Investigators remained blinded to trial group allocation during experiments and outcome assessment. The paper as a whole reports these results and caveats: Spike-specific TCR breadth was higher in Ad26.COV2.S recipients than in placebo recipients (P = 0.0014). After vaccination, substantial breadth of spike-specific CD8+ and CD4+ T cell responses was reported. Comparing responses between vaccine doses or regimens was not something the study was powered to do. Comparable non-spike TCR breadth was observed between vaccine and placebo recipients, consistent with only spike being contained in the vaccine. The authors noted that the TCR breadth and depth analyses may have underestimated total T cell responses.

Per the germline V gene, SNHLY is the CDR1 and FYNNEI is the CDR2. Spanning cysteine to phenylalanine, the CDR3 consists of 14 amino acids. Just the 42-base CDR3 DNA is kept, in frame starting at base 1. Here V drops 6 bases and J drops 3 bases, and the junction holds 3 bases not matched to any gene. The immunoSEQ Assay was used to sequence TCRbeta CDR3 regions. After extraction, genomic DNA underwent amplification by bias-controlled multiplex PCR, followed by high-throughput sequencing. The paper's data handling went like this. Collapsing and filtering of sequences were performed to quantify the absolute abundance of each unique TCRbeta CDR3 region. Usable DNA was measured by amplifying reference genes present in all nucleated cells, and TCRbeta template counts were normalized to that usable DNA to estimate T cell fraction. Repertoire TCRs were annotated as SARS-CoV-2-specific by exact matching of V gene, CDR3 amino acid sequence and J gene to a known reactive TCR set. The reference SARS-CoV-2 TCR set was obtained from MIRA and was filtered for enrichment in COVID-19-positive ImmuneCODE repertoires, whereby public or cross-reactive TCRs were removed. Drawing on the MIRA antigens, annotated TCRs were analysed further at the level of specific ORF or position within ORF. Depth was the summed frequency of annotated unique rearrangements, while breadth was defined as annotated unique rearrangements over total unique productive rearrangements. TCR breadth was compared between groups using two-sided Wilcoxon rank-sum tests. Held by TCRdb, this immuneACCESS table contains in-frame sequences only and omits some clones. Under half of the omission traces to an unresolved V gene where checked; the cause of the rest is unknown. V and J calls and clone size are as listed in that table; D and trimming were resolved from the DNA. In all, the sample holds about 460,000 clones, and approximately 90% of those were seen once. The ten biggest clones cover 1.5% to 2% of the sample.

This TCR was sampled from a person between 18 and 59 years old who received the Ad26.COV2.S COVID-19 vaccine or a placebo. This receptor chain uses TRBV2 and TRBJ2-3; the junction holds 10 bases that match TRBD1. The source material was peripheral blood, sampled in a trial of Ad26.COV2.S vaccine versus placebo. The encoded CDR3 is CASRTGQGTDTQYF. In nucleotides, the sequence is TGTGCCAGCAGGACGGGACAGGGGACAGATACGCAGTATTTT.